This T cell receptor (beta chain) is from a study of T-cell memory formation after mild COVID-19. For the study at large: TCR clusters largely stayed donor specific.

General study points: Among CD4+ contracting clones, most were CM and EM, and CD8+ ones EMRA. Memory sampled before infection contained some responding clones, suggesting cross-reactive memory joined. Clones shrinking between day 15 and 85 showed a balanced CD4/CD8 split, and those that grew later tilted toward CD4+.

This clonotype was seen repeatedly, ten times or more. The target antigen is unknown. TCRdb ran MiXCR on the 5' RACE reads and lists one entry per CDR3 protein. The repertoire holds tens of thousands of distinct CDR3 sequences, with 10% to 15% as singletons. Germline V gives CDR1 SGHRS, CDR2 YFSETQ. The CDR3 is made up of 14 amino acids. Between the trimmed V and J ends, which lost 0 bases and 0 bases, there was a span of 5 bases. This TCR derives from an adult woman who had mild COVID-19 (a few samples of this study predate the infection). Cell type and time point are not known. The chain links TRBV5-1 to TRBJ2-3; D is unclear. The source material was PBMCs or a T cell subset sorted from them (not recorded which). The CDR3 region has the DNA TGCGCCAGCAGCTTGGTCGGGAGCACAGATACGCAGTATTTT. Its protein product is CASSLVGSTDTQYF.